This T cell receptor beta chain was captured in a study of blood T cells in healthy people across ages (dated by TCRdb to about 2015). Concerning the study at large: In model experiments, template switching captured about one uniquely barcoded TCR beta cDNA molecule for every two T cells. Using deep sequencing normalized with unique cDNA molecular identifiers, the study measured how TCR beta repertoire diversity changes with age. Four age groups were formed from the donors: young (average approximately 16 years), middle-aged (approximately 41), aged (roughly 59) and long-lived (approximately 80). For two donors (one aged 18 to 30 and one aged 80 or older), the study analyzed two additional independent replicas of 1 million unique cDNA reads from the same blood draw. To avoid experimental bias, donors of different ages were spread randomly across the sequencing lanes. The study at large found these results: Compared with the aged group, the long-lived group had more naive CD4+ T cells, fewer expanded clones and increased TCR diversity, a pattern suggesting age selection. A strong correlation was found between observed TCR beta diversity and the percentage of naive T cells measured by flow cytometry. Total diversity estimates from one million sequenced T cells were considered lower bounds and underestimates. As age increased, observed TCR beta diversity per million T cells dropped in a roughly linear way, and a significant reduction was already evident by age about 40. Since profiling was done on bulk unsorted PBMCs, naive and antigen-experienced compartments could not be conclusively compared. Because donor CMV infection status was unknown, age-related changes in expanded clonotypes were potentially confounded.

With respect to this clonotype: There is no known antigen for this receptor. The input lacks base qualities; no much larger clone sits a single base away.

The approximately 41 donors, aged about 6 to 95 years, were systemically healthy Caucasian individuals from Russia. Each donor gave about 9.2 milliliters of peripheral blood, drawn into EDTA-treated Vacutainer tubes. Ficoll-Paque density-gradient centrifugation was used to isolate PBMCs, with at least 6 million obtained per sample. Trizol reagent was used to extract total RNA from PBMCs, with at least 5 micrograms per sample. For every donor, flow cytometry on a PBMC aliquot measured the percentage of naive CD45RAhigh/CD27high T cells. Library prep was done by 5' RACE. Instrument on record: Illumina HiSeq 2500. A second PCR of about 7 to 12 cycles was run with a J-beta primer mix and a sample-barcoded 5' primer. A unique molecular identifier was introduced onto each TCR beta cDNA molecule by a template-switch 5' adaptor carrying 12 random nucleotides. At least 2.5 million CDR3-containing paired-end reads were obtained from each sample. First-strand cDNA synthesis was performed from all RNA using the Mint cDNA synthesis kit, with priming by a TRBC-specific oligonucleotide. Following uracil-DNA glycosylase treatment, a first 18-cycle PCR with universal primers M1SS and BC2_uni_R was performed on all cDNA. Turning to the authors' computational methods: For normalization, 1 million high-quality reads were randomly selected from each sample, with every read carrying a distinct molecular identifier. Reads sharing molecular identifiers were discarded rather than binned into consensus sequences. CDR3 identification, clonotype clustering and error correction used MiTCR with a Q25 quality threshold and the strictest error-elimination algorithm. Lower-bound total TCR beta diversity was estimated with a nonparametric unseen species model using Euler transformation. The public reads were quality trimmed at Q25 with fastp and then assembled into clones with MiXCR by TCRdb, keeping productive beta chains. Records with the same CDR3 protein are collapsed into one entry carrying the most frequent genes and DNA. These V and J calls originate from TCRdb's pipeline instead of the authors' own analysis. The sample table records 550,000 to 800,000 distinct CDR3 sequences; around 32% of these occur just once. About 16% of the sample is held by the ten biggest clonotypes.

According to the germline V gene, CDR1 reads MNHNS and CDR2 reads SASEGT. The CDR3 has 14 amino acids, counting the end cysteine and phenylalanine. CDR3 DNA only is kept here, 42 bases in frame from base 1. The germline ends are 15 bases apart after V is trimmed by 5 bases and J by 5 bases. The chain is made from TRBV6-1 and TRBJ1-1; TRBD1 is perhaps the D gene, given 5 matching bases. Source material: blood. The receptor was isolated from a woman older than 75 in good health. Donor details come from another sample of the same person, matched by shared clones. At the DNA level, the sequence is TGTGCCAGCAGTTCCGGGGGAAGTGGGACTGAAGCTTTCTTT. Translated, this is CASSSGGSGTEAFF.